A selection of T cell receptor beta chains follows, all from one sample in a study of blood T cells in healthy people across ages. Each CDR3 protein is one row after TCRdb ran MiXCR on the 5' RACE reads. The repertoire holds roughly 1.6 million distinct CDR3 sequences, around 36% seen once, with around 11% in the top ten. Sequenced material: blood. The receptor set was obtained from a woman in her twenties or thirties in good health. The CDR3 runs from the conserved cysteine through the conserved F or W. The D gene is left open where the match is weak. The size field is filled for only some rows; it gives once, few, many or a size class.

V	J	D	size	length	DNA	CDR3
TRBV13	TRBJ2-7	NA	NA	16	TGTGCCAGCAGATATACAGGGGAGGTTCGTGGCTACGAGCAGGACTTC	CASRYTGEVRGYEQDF
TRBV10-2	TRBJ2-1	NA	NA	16	TGCGCCAGCAGTGAGTCGGGCTGGAGCTCCTACAATGAGCAGTTCTTC	CASSESGWSSYNEQFF
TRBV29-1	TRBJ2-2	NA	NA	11	TGCAGCGTTGAACGGCCCGGGGAGCTGTTTTTT	CSVERPGELFF
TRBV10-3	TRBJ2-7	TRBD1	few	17	TGTGCCATCTCGGATTCCCCAGACAGGGGTTGGAGCAACGAGCAGTACTTC	CAISDSPDRGWSNEQYF
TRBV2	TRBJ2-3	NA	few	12	TGTGCCAGCAGTAAGGAGGGGGATACGCAGTATTTT	CASSKEGDTQYF
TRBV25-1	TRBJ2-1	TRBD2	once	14	TGTGCCAGCCGGCGGGGGACCGACTACAATGAGCAGTTCTTC	CASRRGTDYNEQFF
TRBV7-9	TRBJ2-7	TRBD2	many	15	TGTGCCAGCAGCTTCGGCGGGGGGATCTCCTACGAGCAGTACTTC	CASSFGGGISYEQYF
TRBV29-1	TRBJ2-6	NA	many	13	TGCAGCGTTGAAGGTTCCGGGGCCAACGTCCTGACTTTC	CSVEGSGANVLTF
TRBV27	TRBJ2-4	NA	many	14	TGTGCCAGCATGGGCCTTCTGTCCAAAAACATTCAGTACTTC	CASMGLLSKNIQYF
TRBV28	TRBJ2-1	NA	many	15	TGTGCCAGCAGGAAATTAAAGTCGGTATACAATGAGCAGTTCTTC	CASRKLKSVYNEQFF
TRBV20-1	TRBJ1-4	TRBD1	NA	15	TGCAGTGCTAGAGGGACAGGGGGGGGTAATGAAAAACTGTTTTTT	CSARGTGGGNEKLFF
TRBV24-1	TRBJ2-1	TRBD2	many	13	TGTGCCACCATGCCTAGCGGGAGAAATGAGCAGTTCTTC	CATMPSGRNEQFF
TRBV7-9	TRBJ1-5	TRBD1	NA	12	TGTGCCAGCAGCTCACAGGGGAAGCCCCAGCATTTT	CASSSQGKPQHF
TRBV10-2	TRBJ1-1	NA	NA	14	TGCGCCAGCAGTGAAGGAGGAGAAGGTACTGAAGCTTTCTTT	CASSEGGEGTEAFF
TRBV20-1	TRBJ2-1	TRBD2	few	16	TGCAGTGCTAGGAGAGGACTAGCGGCCTCCTACAATGAGCAGTTCTTC	CSARRGLAASYNEQFF
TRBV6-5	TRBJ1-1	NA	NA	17	TGTGCCAGCAGTTACTCGCCAAGATCCGTCCGGTTGGCTGAAGCTTTCTTT	CASSYSPRSVRLAEAFF
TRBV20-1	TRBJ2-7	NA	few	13	TGCAGTGCTAGAGCTACGGGAGCCTACGAGCAGTACTTC	CSARATGAYEQYF
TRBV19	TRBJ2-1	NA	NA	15	TGTGCCAGTAGTCGAACCGGGATAGCTTACAATGAGCAGTTCTTC	CASSRTGIAYNEQFF
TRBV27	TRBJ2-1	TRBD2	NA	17	TGTGCCAGCAGTTCCTACACCGGGACTAGAAATGGCAATGAGCAGTTCTTC	CASSSYTGTRNGNEQFF
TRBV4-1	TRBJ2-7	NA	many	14	TGCGCCAGCAGCCAAGCGGGAACCCACTACGAGCAGTACTTC	CASSQAGTHYEQYF
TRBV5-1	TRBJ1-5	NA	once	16	TGCGCCAGCAGCTTGGAAGGGCAGGGTAGCAATCAGCCCCAGCATTTT	CASSLEGQGSNQPQHF
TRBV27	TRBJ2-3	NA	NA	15	TGTGCCAGCAGCTGGGCTGGATTGGGGTCAGATACGCAGTATTTT	CASSWAGLGSDTQYF
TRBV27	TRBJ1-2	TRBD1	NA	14	TGTGCCAGCAGTTCACTGGGACAGGGCTATGGCTACACCTTC	CASSSLGQGYGYTF
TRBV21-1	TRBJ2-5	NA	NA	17	TGTGCCAGCAGCAGAGTGAGGGCCCGGGACATTGGAGAGACCCAGTACTTC	CASSRVRARDIGETQYF
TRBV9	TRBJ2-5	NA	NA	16	TGTGCCAGCAGCCTAGGGACTGGGGCTTACCAAGAGACCCAGTACTTC	CASSLGTGAYQETQYF
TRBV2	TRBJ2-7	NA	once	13	TGTGCCAGCAATCGAGTAATCGCCTACGAGCAGTACTTC	CASNRVIAYEQYF
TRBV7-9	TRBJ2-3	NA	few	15	TGTGCCAGCAGCCCTATTAAGGTCGGCACAGATACGCAGTATTTT	CASSPIKVGTDTQYF
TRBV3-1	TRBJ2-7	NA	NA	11	TGTGCCAGCAGCCAAGGGCTTTACAAGTACTTC	CASSQGLYKYF
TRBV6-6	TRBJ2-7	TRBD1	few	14	TGTGCCAGCAGTTACAATCCCGGGACAGGGTTGGAGTACTTC	CASSYNPGTGLEYF
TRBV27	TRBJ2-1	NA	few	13	TGTGCCAGCAAAAAGGGGGGGGTATATGAGCAGTTCTTC	CASKKGGVYEQFF
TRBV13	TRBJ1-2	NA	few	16	TGTGCCAGCAGCCCCCGGACAGCTTCTGCCCACTATGGCTACACCTTC	CASSPRTASAHYGYTF
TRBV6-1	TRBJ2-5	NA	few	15	TGTGCCAGCAGTGAATACTGGACAGCTCAAGAGACCCAGTACTTC	CASSEYWTAQETQYF
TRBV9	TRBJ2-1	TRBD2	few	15	TGTGCCAGCAGCGTAACAGCGGGAGCCCACAATGAGCAGTTCTTC	CASSVTAGAHNEQFF
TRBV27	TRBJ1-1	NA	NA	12	TGTGCCAGCATAAGCGGGGGCACTGAAGCTTTCTTT	CASISGGTEAFF
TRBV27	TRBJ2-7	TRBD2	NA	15	TGTGCCAGCAGTCCTGGGAGGGTAGCCCATTACGAGCAGTACTTC	CASSPGRVAHYEQYF
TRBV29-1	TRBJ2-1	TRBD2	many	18	TGCAGCGTTGAAAAATCCGGTAGCGGGGGGGCCTCCTACAATGAGCAGTTCTTC	CSVEKSGSGGASYNEQFF
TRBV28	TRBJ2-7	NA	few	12	TGTGCCAGCAGTCATAGGGTCGACGAGCAGTACTTC	CASSHRVDEQYF
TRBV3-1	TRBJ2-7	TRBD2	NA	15	TGTGCCAGCAGACCGGGACTAGCGGGGGACTACGAGCAGTACTTC	CASRPGLAGDYEQYF
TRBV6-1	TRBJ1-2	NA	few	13	TGTGCCAGCAGTGATCCAGGCCCAAAGGGCTACACCTTC	CASSDPGPKGYTF
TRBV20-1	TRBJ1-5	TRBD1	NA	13	TGCAGTGCTAGAGAAACCCGACAGGGATCCCAGCATTTT	CSARETRQGSQHF
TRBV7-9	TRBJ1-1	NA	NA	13	TGTGCCAGCAGCTTAGTAGACAGAAATGAAGCTTTCTTT	CASSLVDRNEAFF
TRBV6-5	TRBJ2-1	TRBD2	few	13	TGTGCCAGTTCCCAACTAGCGGGGAATGAGCAGTTCTTC	CASSQLAGNEQFF
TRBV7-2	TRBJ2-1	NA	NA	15	TGTGCCGGCAGCTTAGTCGGGCCTAACGCCAATGAGCAGTTCTTC	CAGSLVGPNANEQFF
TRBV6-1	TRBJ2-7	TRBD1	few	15	TGTGCCAGCAGTAAAAGCCGGGACAGTACCTACGAGCAGTACTTC	CASSKSRDSTYEQYF
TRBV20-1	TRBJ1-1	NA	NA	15	TGCAGTGTTGCCGAGTTGGGGAATATGAACACTGAAGCTTTCTTT	CSVAELGNMNTEAFF
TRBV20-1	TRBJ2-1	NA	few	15	TGCAGCGCACGCCCCTCAGGGACTTGGCACAATGAGCAGTTCTTC	CSARPSGTWHNEQFF
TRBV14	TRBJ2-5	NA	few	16	TGTGCCAGCAGCTCCCGACAGTCTCTTCCAAGAGAGCCCCAGTACTTC	CASSSRQSLPREPQYF
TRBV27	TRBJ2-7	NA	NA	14	TGTGCCAGCAGTTTATCCCAGAAAGGCTACGAGCAGTACTTC	CASSLSQKGYEQYF
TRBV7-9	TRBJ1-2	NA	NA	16	TGTGCCAGCAGCTTAGGGTCTGAGAGCTGGGTGGACGGCTACACCTTC	CASSLGSESWVDGYTF